Listed below are T cell receptor beta chains from one sample, sequenced in a study of T cell changes during pregnancy in multiple sclerosis. Assay used: immunoSEQ multiplex PCR; TCRdb lists only in-frame clones, some missing. Here the sample spans approximately 89,000 clones, about 93% being singletons. Sequenced here: peripheral blood, sampled after pregnancy. The origin of the receptors is a female donor in good health, enrolled as a control in a pregnancy study. CDR3s include the opening cysteine and the closing phenylalanine or tryptophan. The D gene is left open where the match is weak. Clone size is not always given. Where it is, it says once, few, many or a class for expanded clones.

cdr3_nt: TGTGCCAGCAGCTTAGATCGGTACGAGCAGTACTTC
cdr3_aa: CASSLDRYEQYF
v_call: TRBV11-3
clone_size: NA
d_call: NA
j_call: TRBJ2-7

cdr3_nt: TGCGCCAGCAGCCCGACCCGGGGTGGGCAGGAGACCCAGTACTTC
cdr3_aa: CASSPTRGGQETQYF
v_call: TRBV4-1
clone_size: NA
d_call: NA
j_call: TRBJ2-5

cdr3_nt: TGTGCCAGCAGCTATGGACTAGCGGGGAGCTCCTACAATGAGCAGTTCTTC
cdr3_aa: CASSYGLAGSSYNEQFF
v_call: TRBV7-9
clone_size: NA
d_call: TRBD2
j_call: TRBJ2-1

cdr3_nt: TGCGCCAGCAGCTTGGTTTTAGATCCCTACGAGCAGTACTTC
cdr3_aa: CASSLVLDPYEQYF
v_call: TRBV5-1
clone_size: NA
d_call: NA
j_call: TRBJ2-7

cdr3_nt: TGTGCCAGCAGCAAGCGGGACTCGAACACCGGGGAGCTGTTTTTT
cdr3_aa: CASSKRDSNTGELFF
v_call: TRBV5-4
clone_size: NA
d_call: TRBD2
j_call: TRBJ2-2

cdr3_nt: TGTGCCAGCAGGGTTTGGGACAGGGCGGCAGATACGCAGTATTTT
cdr3_aa: CASRVWDRAADTQYF
v_call: TRBV2
clone_size: NA
d_call: TRBD1
j_call: TRBJ2-3

cdr3_nt: TGTGCCGGTGTTTTGGGGACAGGTAAGAACACCATATATTTT
cdr3_aa: CAGVLGTGKNTIYF
v_call: TRBV28
clone_size: NA
d_call: TRBD1
j_call: TRBJ1-3

cdr3_nt: TGCGCCAGCAGCCAACTGGGACTAGCGGCAGATACGCAGTATTTT
cdr3_aa: CASSQLGLAADTQYF
v_call: TRBV4-1
clone_size: NA
d_call: TRBD2
j_call: TRBJ2-3

cdr3_nt: TGTGCCAGCAGCTTTAACAGGGCCGAGACCCAGTACTTC
cdr3_aa: CASSFNRAETQYF
v_call: TRBV7-2
clone_size: NA
d_call: NA
j_call: TRBJ2-5

cdr3_nt: TGTGCCAGCAGCCCCCCCGGGAGATGCTACGAGCAGTACTTC
cdr3_aa: CASSPPGRCYEQYF
v_call: TRBV21-1
clone_size: NA
d_call: NA
j_call: TRBJ2-7

cdr3_nt: TGTGCCAGCAGTTCCGTCTACGAGCAGTACTTC
cdr3_aa: CASSSVYEQYF
v_call: TRBV6-5
clone_size: NA
d_call: NA
j_call: TRBJ2-7

cdr3_nt: TGCACTACTACCCTGCGGGGAACGGACACTGAAGCTTTCTTT
cdr3_aa: CTTTLRGTDTEAFF
v_call: TRBV29-1
clone_size: NA
d_call: NA
j_call: TRBJ1-1

cdr3_nt: TGTGCCAGCAGCCCCTCCCCCAGGTTCTTCCGCGAGCAGTACTTC
cdr3_aa: CASSPSPRFFREQYF
v_call: TRBV4-2
clone_size: NA
d_call: NA
j_call: TRBJ2-7

cdr3_nt: TGTGCCACCAGCAGAGATTCACTAGGCGGGTACGAGCAGTACTTC
cdr3_aa: CATSRDSLGGYEQYF
v_call: TRBV15
clone_size: NA
d_call: NA
j_call: TRBJ2-7

cdr3_nt: TGTGCCAGCAGCGTGGGGGGACAGCAAGACTACGAGCAGTACTTC
cdr3_aa: CASSVGGQQDYEQYF
v_call: TRBV7-2
clone_size: NA
d_call: NA
j_call: TRBJ2-7

cdr3_nt: TGTGCCAGCTCACTTGGAGTAGCCTACAATGAGCAGTTCTTC
cdr3_aa: CASSLGVAYNEQFF
v_call: TRBV18
clone_size: NA
d_call: NA
j_call: TRBJ2-1

cdr3_nt: TGTGCCTGGAGTGTTCCGACAGGGGGTCGGCCCGGGGAGCTGTTTTTT
cdr3_aa: CAWSVPTGGRPGELFF
v_call: TRBV30
clone_size: NA
d_call: TRBD1
j_call: TRBJ2-2

cdr3_nt: TGTGCCAGCAGTTCGGGACCGGGACAGCTTTTTAATGAAAAACTGTTTTTT
cdr3_aa: CASSSGPGQLFNEKLFF
v_call: TRBV28
clone_size: NA
d_call: TRBD1
j_call: TRBJ1-4

cdr3_nt: TGTGCCAGCAGTGAAGATCCGGGAGGGCCTGATGAGCAGTACTTC
cdr3_aa: CASSEDPGGPDEQYF
v_call: TRBV6-1
clone_size: few
d_call: TRBD2
j_call: TRBJ2-7

cdr3_nt: TGTGCCAGCAGCTCCCTGGCGGTAGCCAAAAACATTCAGTACTTC
cdr3_aa: CASSSLAVAKNIQYF
v_call: TRBV28
clone_size: NA
d_call: NA
j_call: TRBJ2-4

cdr3_nt: TGTGCCAGCTCACTCGCCGGGGGTCGGGAGCAGTTCTTC
cdr3_aa: CASSLAGGREQFF
v_call: TRBV18
clone_size: once
d_call: NA
j_call: TRBJ2-1

cdr3_nt: TGTGCCAGTACTCCGGGACACCTAAGAAACTATGGCTACACCTTC
cdr3_aa: CASTPGHLRNYGYTF
v_call: TRBV19
clone_size: NA
d_call: NA
j_call: TRBJ1-2

cdr3_nt: TGTGCCAGCAGCTCGACAGGGCTGAACACTGAAGCTTTCTTT
cdr3_aa: CASSSTGLNTEAFF
v_call: TRBV7-9
clone_size: few
d_call: TRBD1
j_call: TRBJ1-1

cdr3_nt: TGTGCCAGCAGAACTCGACTAGCGGTGCACAATGAGCAGTTCTTC
cdr3_aa: CASRTRLAVHNEQFF
v_call: TRBV5-5
clone_size: NA
d_call: TRBD2
j_call: TRBJ2-1

cdr3_nt: TGCGCCAGCAGCGGACAGGCCGCGGATGGCTACACCTTC
cdr3_aa: CASSGQAADGYTF
v_call: TRBV5-1
clone_size: NA
d_call: TRBD1
j_call: TRBJ1-2

cdr3_nt: TGTGCCAGCAGCTCGACTACCAGCACAGATACGCAGTATTTT
cdr3_aa: CASSSTTSTDTQYF
v_call: TRBV7-2
clone_size: NA
d_call: NA
j_call: TRBJ2-3

cdr3_nt: TGTGCCAGCAGCCTAGACAGGGCGTATGGCTACACCTTC
cdr3_aa: CASSLDRAYGYTF
v_call: TRBV5-4
clone_size: NA
d_call: TRBD1
j_call: TRBJ1-2

cdr3_nt: TGTGCCAGCAGCTTGGCCGGGGATTACGAGCAGTACTTC
cdr3_aa: CASSLAGDYEQYF
v_call: TRBV7-6
clone_size: NA
d_call: NA
j_call: TRBJ2-7

cdr3_nt: TGCGCCAGCAGCCAAGGCTCTAGCGGGGGCCCTGAGACCCAGTACTTC
cdr3_aa: CASSQGSSGGPETQYF
v_call: TRBV4-1
clone_size: NA
d_call: TRBD2
j_call: TRBJ2-5

cdr3_nt: TGTGCCACCAGCAGAGATCTAGCGAGCGATGAGCAGTTCTTC
cdr3_aa: CATSRDLASDEQFF
v_call: TRBV15
clone_size: NA
d_call: NA
j_call: TRBJ2-1

cdr3_nt: TGCGCCAGCAGCGACGGACTAGCGGGAGTCCCCGAGCAGTACTTC
cdr3_aa: CASSDGLAGVPEQYF
v_call: TRBV5-1
clone_size: NA
d_call: TRBD2
j_call: TRBJ2-7

cdr3_nt: TGTGCCAGCAGTCCCGGGGACAGCAGGAGCGGCTACACCTTC
cdr3_aa: CASSPGDSRSGYTF
v_call: TRBV27
clone_size: NA
d_call: TRBD1
j_call: TRBJ1-2

cdr3_nt: TGCGCCAGCAGCCGGGGGGAATATAACGAGCAGTACTTC
cdr3_aa: CASSRGEYNEQYF
v_call: TRBV5-1
clone_size: NA
d_call: TRBD2
j_call: TRBJ2-7

cdr3_nt: TGTGCCGCCAGCATCGGGGGAGGGCCCCTTGAGCAGTTCTTC
cdr3_aa: CAASIGGGPLEQFF
v_call: TRBV2
clone_size: NA
d_call: TRBD2
j_call: TRBJ2-1

cdr3_nt: TGCGCCAGCAGCAGGGCGGGAGGCTCCTACAATGAGCAGTTCTTC
cdr3_aa: CASSRAGGSYNEQFF
v_call: TRBV5-1
clone_size: NA
d_call: TRBD2
j_call: TRBJ2-1

cdr3_nt: TGTGCCAGCACGTCCAGCGGGGCCCCAGAATCCTACAATGAGCAGTTCTTC
cdr3_aa: CASTSSGAPESYNEQFF
v_call: TRBV28
clone_size: NA
d_call: TRBD2
j_call: TRBJ2-1

cdr3_nt: TGCAGCGTCAAACGGGCGGGAGCCTACGAGCAGTACTTC
cdr3_aa: CSVKRAGAYEQYF
v_call: TRBV29-1
clone_size: NA
d_call: TRBD2
j_call: TRBJ2-7

cdr3_nt: TGTGCCAGCAGCTTGCGGGGGGACGGCAATCAGCCCCAGCATTTT
cdr3_aa: CASSLRGDGNQPQHF
v_call: TRBV5-5
clone_size: NA
d_call: NA
j_call: TRBJ1-5

cdr3_nt: TGTGCCAGCAGCCCAGTAAGCTCTGGAAACACCATATATTTT
cdr3_aa: CASSPVSSGNTIYF
v_call: TRBV6-6
clone_size: NA
d_call: NA
j_call: TRBJ1-3

cdr3_nt: TGTGCCAGCAGCTCAGGGACTAGCGGGATGTTCAACGAGCAGTACTTC
cdr3_aa: CASSSGTSGMFNEQYF
v_call: TRBV7-9
clone_size: NA
d_call: TRBD2
j_call: TRBJ2-7

cdr3_nt: TGTGCCAGCAGCGTAGGGTGGCCGGGAGTTTGGTCCTACAATGAGCAGTTCTTC
cdr3_aa: CASSVGWPGVWSYNEQFF
v_call: TRBV9
clone_size: NA
d_call: NA
j_call: TRBJ2-1

cdr3_nt: TGTGCCAGCAGCTTCGGTCAGGGGGGCTACAATGAGCAGTTCTTC
cdr3_aa: CASSFGQGGYNEQFF
v_call: TRBV5-6
clone_size: NA
d_call: NA
j_call: TRBJ2-1

cdr3_nt: TGTGCCAGCAACCCCGGACACCTTAACACCGGGGAGCTGTTTTTT
cdr3_aa: CASNPGHLNTGELFF
v_call: TRBV21-1
clone_size: once
d_call: NA
j_call: TRBJ2-2

cdr3_nt: TGTGCCAGCTTGGTTGTCTCGGGACACGAGAACACTGAAGCTTTCTTT
cdr3_aa: CASLVVSGHENTEAFF
v_call: TRBV7-2
clone_size: NA
d_call: NA
j_call: TRBJ1-1

cdr3_nt: TGTGCCAGCAGTGCCCCAGGGTACGAGCAGTACTTC
cdr3_aa: CASSAPGYEQYF
v_call: TRBV25-1
clone_size: NA
d_call: NA
j_call: TRBJ2-7

cdr3_nt: TGTGCCAGCAGAAACCCCGGTGGGACTCATAACACCGGGGAGCTGTTTTTT
cdr3_aa: CASRNPGGTHNTGELFF
v_call: TRBV7-6
clone_size: NA
d_call: NA
j_call: TRBJ2-2

cdr3_nt: TGTGCCATCAGTGAGTCAGACAGGGTCGACACAGATACGCAGTATTTT
cdr3_aa: CAISESDRVDTDTQYF
v_call: TRBV10-3
clone_size: NA
d_call: TRBD1
j_call: TRBJ2-3

cdr3_nt: TGTGCCAGCAGTGAATATACAGGTATATACAATGAGCAGTTCTTC
cdr3_aa: CASSEYTGIYNEQFF
v_call: TRBV25-1
clone_size: once
d_call: NA
j_call: TRBJ2-1

cdr3_nt: TGTGCCAGCAGCTCCTTTAGGGAGCGGCTTGGAAACACCATATATTTT
cdr3_aa: CASSSFRERLGNTIYF
v_call: TRBV28
clone_size: NA
d_call: NA
j_call: TRBJ1-3

cdr3_nt: TGTGCCACCTCCCTACAGGGCTTGAACACTGAAGCTTTCTTT
cdr3_aa: CATSLQGLNTEAFF
v_call: TRBV2
clone_size: NA
d_call: NA
j_call: TRBJ1-1

cdr3_nt: TGTGCCAGCCAGGACAGCTATGGCTACACCTTC
cdr3_aa: CASQDSYGYTF
v_call: TRBV25-1
clone_size: NA
d_call: NA
j_call: TRBJ1-2